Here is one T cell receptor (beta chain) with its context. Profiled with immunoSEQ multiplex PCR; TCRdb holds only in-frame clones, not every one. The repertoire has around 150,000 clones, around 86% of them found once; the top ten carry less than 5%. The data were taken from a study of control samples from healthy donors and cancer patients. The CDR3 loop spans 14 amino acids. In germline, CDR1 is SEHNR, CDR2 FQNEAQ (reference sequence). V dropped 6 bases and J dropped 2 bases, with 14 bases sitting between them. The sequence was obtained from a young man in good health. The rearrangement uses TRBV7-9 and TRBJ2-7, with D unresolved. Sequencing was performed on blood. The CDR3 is CASSPPRPAYEQYF. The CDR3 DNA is TGTGCCAGCAGTCCCCCCCGGCCGGCCTACGAGCAGTACTTC.